The next 9 T cell receptor beta chains were all read from a single sample in a study of cytomegalovirus exposure and HLA in healthy donors. It was with 60 Vbeta and 13 Jbeta primers that the PCR ran. Assay: immunoSEQ multiplex PCR; the TCRdb copy retains only in-frame clones and omits some. The sample has roughly 100,000 clones, around three quarters seen once. The specimen sequenced was PBMCs. Receptors were obtained from a young woman in good health and CMV-seropositive.

This chain links TRBV5-4 with TRBJ1-4; tentative D call: TRBD1 (6 bases). Germline V gene lookup returns CDR1 SGHNT and CDR2 YYREEE (reference sequence). The CDR3 sequence is 13 residues long. Deletions cut 7 bases from V and 4 bases from J, with 11 bases between. This CDR3 reads CASGGRNNEKLFF. The CDR3 nucleotides are TGTGCCAGCGGGGGCAGAAATAATGAAAAACTGTTTTTT. The complete variable domain, with remaining parts taken from reference TRBV5-4 and TRBJ1-4, reads ETGVTQSPTHLIKTRGQQVTLRCSSQSGHNTVSWYQQALGQGPQFIFQYYREEENGRGNFPPRFSGLQFPNYSSELNVNALELDDSALYLCASGGRNNEKLFFGSGTQLSVL.

This chain uses TRBV28 with TRBJ2-7, with TRBD2 matching 11 bases. CDR3 length equals 18 residues. Germline V gives CDR1 MDHEN, CDR2 SYDVKM. V lost 5 bases to trimming and J lost 0 bases; unmatched junction nucleotides: 12. This chain's CDR3 is CASSPRPGLAEASYEQYF. DNA for the CDR3: TGTGCCAGCAGTCCCCGACCGGGACTAGCGGAAGCCTCCTACGAGCAGTACTTC. Supplemented by reference TRBV28 and TRBJ2-7, the full variable domain reads DVKVTQSSRYLVKRTGEKVFLECVQDMDHENMFWYRQDPGLGLRLIYFSYDVKMKEKGDIPEGYSVSREKKERFSLILESASTNQTSMYLCASSPRPGLAEASYEQYFGPGTRLTVT.

CDR3: CASSIAGYSYEQYF. The CDR3 DNA follows: TGTGCCAGTAGTATAGCGGGGTACTCCTACGAGCAGTACTTC. The chain uses TRBV19 and TRBJ2-7, with D possibly being TRBD2 (5 bases). Germline CDR1 reads LNHDA; CDR2 reads SQIVND (reference sequence). The CDR3 sequence is 14 residues long. V lost 1 base, J lost 0 bases, and 7 bases lay in between.

The chain has TRBV6-5 and TRBJ2-7, with TRBD1 identical over 7 bases. The length of the CDR3 is 14 residues. Germline loops: CDR1 MNHEY, CDR2 SVGAGI. J was trimmed by 1 base and V by 6 bases; bases with no gene match: 6. The CDR3 DNA reads as TGTGCCAGCAGCCGCCGGGACAGTTCCTACGAGCAGTACTTC. Protein sequence: CASSRRDSSYEQYF.

The chain links TRBV5-4 to TRBJ1-2, with D hard to call. The CDR3 extends over 12 amino acids. V lost 0 bases, J lost 7 bases, and 7 bases lay in between. The germline gives CDR1 SGHNT, CDR2 YYREEE (reference sequence). The CDR3 nucleotides are TGTGCCAGCAGCTTGGACAGCGGTGGCTACACCTTC. It specifies CASSLDSGGYTF.

CDR3 nucleotides: TGTGCCAGCAGCATGGGACAAAACTACAATGAGCAGTTCTTC. Encoded protein: CASSMGQNYNEQFF. The V call is TRBV13, the J call TRBJ2-1; possible D gene TRBD1, 6 bases. This CDR3 is built from 14 residues. V was shortened by 5 bases and J by 3 bases, with 11 bases between the two germline ends. CDR1 and CDR2 from the germline V gene are PRHDT and FYEKMQ (reference sequence).

CDR3 protein: CAWTGTGGNEQYF. CDR3 sequence (DNA): TGTGCCTGGACCGGGACAGGGGGCAACGAGCAGTACTTC. The chain couples TRBV30 to TRBJ2-7, with TRBD1 identical over 12 bases. Trimming at V came to 4 bases and at J to 5 bases, leaving 3 bases not matched to a gene. CDR3 size: 13 residues. The germline gives CDR1 GTSNPN, CDR2 SVGIG (reference sequence).

The chain employs TRBV29-1 and TRBJ2-4; D may be TRBD1 (5 bases). CDR3 length: 17 residues. V shed 3 bases and J shed 9 bases, with 27 bases lying between them. Germline values: CDR1 SQVTM, CDR2 ANQGSEA. The CDR3 loop reads CSVEGLGVRVGFGIQYF. As DNA, the CDR3 is TGCAGCGTTGAGGGGCTTGGGGTACGGGTAGGGTTCGGCATTCAGTACTTC.

The chain links TRBV15 to TRBJ2-3, with TRBD1 identical over 7 bases. Trimming at V came to 5 bases and at J to 4 bases, leaving 9 bases not matched to a gene. CDR3 size: 15 residues. Germline lookup yields CDR1 LNHNV and CDR2 YYDKDF (reference sequence). The chain's CDR3 is CATSSSPGTADTQYF. In nucleotides, the CDR3 is TGTGCCACCAGCTCGTCACCGGGGACAGCAGATACGCAGTATTTT.